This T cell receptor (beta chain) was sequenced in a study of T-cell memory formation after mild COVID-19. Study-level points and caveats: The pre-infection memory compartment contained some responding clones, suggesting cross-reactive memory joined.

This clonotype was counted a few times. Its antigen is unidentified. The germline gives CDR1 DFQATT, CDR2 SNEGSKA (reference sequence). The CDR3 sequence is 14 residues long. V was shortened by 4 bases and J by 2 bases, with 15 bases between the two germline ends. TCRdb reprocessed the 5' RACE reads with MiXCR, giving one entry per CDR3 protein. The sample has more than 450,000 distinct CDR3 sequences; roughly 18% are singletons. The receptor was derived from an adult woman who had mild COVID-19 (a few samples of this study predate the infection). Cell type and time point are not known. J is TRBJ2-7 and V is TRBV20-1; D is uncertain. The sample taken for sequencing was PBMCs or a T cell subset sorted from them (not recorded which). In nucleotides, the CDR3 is TGCAGTGCTATTCGCCCTCTAAAGGCCTACGAGCAGTACTTC. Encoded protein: CSAIRPLKAYEQYF.